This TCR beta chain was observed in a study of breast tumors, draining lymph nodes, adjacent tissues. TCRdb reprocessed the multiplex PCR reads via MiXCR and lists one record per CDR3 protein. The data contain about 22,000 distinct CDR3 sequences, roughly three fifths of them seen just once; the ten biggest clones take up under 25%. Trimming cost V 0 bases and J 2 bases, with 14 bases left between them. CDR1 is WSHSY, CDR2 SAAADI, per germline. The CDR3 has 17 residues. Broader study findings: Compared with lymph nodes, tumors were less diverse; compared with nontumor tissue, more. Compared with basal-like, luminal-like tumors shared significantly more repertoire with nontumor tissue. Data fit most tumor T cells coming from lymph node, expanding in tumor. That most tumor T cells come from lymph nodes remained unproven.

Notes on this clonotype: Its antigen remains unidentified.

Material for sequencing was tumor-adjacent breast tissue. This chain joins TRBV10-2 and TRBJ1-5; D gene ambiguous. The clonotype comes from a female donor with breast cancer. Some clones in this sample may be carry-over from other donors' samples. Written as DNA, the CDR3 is TGCGCCAGCAGTGAGTCAGTCGGGGTGGGCGGCAATCAGCCCCAGCATTTT. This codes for CASSESVGVGGNQPQHF.